These T cell receptor beta chains were read from a single sample in a study of CD8 T cells in Susac syndrome. MiXCR, applied by TCRdb to the immunoSEQ multiplex PCR reads, yields one record per CDR3 protein. The data contain about 200,000 distinct CDR3 sequences, 85% to 95% of them singletons. The source material was CD4+ T cells from PBMCs. The origin of the receptors is a human donor in good health. Each CDR3 is given with its conserved first and last residue. The D gene is left open where the match is weak. The listing skips clone size in some rows; elsewhere it reads once, few, many or a size class.

>.|TRBV29-1|.|TRBJ2-2
CSATGPSNTGELFF
TGCAGCGCAACCGGGCCCTCGAACACCGGGGAGCTGTTTTTT
>.|TRBV6-1|.|TRBJ1-1
CASRGGGRTGEDTEAFF
TGTGCCAGCAGGGGAGGGGGGCGCACGGGAGAGGACACTGAAGCTTTCTTT
>.|TRBV4-1|.|TRBJ1-2
CASSPNPTESYYGYTF
TGCGCCAGCAGCCCCAACCCAACGGAATCATACTATGGCTACACCTTC
>.|TRBV12-5|.|TRBJ2-5
CASGFGDGEETQYF
TGTGCTAGTGGTTTCGGGGATGGTGAAGAGACCCAGTACTTC
>TRBD1|TRBV2|.|TRBJ2-3
CASSEARTGGPDTQYF
TGTGCCAGCAGTGAAGCGAGGACAGGGGGACCAGATACGCAGTATTTT
>TRBD2|TRBV29-1|.|TRBJ2-1
CSVAGGSSYNEQFF
TGCAGCGTTGCCGGCGGGAGCTCCTACAATGAGCAGTTCTTC
>TRBD1|TRBV11-2|once|TRBJ2-1
CASSFGTGKLDNEQFF
TGTGCCAGCAGCTTTGGGACAGGGAAATTGGACAATGAGCAGTTCTTC
>.|TRBV3-1|once|TRBJ2-1
CASSQDLGLTTTYNEQFF
TGTGCCAGCAGCCAAGATTTGGGACTTACGACTACCTACAATGAGCAGTTCTTC
>.|TRBV7-2|.|TRBJ2-7
CASSLAGHYEQYF
TGTGCCAGCAGCTTAGCCGGACACTACGAGCAGTACTTC
>TRBD1|TRBV20-1|.|TRBJ2-7
CSAPGQGVPYEQYF
TGCAGTGCCCCCGGACAGGGTGTTCCCTACGAGCAGTACTTC
>TRBD2|TRBV5-1|.|TRBJ2-3
CASSLKLAGGLADTQYF
TGCGCCAGCAGCTTGAAGCTAGCGGGGGGGCTCGCAGATACGCAGTATTTT
>TRBD1|TRBV29-1|.|TRBJ1-1
CSVGRTGDGAEAFF
TGCAGCGTTGGACGGACAGGGGACGGGGCTGAAGCTTTCTTT
>TRBD2|TRBV5-6|.|TRBJ2-7
CASSLFSGGYEQYF
TGTGCCAGCAGCCTCTTTAGCGGGGGCTACGAGCAGTACTTC
>.|TRBV5-1|.|TRBJ2-5
CASSLEVLGETQYF
TGCGCCAGCAGCTTGGAAGTGCTAGGAGAGACCCAGTACTTC
>.|TRBV5-1|.|TRBJ2-5
CASSATAGQETQYF
TGCGCCAGCAGCGCTACAGCAGGCCAAGAGACCCAGTACTTC
>TRBD1|TRBV11-2|.|TRBJ2-1
CASSEQGSGYNEQFF
TGTGCCAGCAGCGAACAGGGGTCGGGGTACAATGAGCAGTTCTTC
>TRBD1|TRBV24-1|.|TRBJ2-1
CATSDPGQGNNEQFF
TGTGCCACCAGTGACCCGGGACAGGGCAACAATGAGCAGTTCTTC
>.|TRBV28|.|TRBJ1-1
CASSNDRATEAFF
TGTGCCAGCAGCAACGACAGAGCTACTGAAGCTTTCTTT
>.|TRBV28|.|TRBJ2-5
CASGKETQYF
TGTGCCAGCGGGAAAGAGACCCAGTACTTC
>.|TRBV3-1|.|TRBJ2-5
CASSQSGEFKETQYF
TGTGCCAGCAGCCAAAGCGGAGAGTTTAAAGAGACCCAGTACTTC
>TRBD2|TRBV9|.|TRBJ2-7
CASSVASGGESYF
TGTGCCAGCAGCGTAGCGAGCGGGGGGGAGTCGTACTTC
>TRBD1|TRBV7-9|.|TRBJ2-5
CASSLGQGVETQYF
TGTGCCAGCAGCTTAGGACAGGGGGTAGAGACCCAGTACTTC
>.|TRBV12-3/TRBV12-4|.|TRBJ1-2
CASTRGGAQDYGYTF
TGTGCCAGCACCCGGGGGGGGGCCCAGGACTATGGCTACACCTTC
>.|TRBV5-4|.|TRBJ1-2
CASSTTALYGYTF
TGTGCCAGCAGCACGACAGCATTATATGGCTACACCTTC
>.|TRBV15|.|TRBJ1-3
CATSPQGDLGNTIYF
TGTGCCACCAGCCCACAGGGTGATCTTGGAAACACCATATATTTT
>.|TRBV18|.|TRBJ1-2
CASSPPGEGTIYGYTF
TGTGCCAGCTCACCACCGGGGGAGGGTACCATCTATGGCTACACCTTC
>.|TRBV15|.|TRBJ2-2
CATSRGRNPRGNTGELFF
TGTGCCACCAGCAGAGGTCGAAACCCGAGAGGGAACACCGGGGAGCTGTTTTTT
>.|TRBV2|.|TRBJ2-6
CASSAETRAGANVLTF
TGTGCCAGCAGTGCCGAAACTCGTGCTGGGGCCAACGTCCTGACTTTC
>.|TRBV25-1|once|TRBJ2-5
CASSVGGIDQETQYF
TGTGCCAGCAGTGTCGGAGGGATCGACCAAGAGACCCAGTACTTC
>TRBD2|TRBV30|.|TRBJ2-4
CAWDAGVAKNIQYF
TGTGCCTGGGACGCGGGGGTAGCCAAAAACATTCAGTACTTC
>.|TRBV3-1|.|TRBJ1-2
CASSQDAGRNGYTF
TGTGCCAGCAGCCAAGATGCAGGGAGAAATGGCTACACCTTC
>.|TRBV6-2/TRBV6-3|once|TRBJ2-6
CASKGGSGANVLTF
TGTGCCAGCAAAGGCGGGTCTGGGGCCAACGTCCTGACTTTC
>.|TRBV20-1|once|TRBJ1-2
CSATAVGYTF
TGCAGTGCTACGGCCGTTGGCTACACCTTC
>.|TRBV29-1|.|TRBJ1-4
CSVPGDGGWNEKLFF
TGCAGCGTGCCGGGGGACGGCGGATGGAATGAAAAACTGTTTTTT
>.|TRBV20-1|once|TRBJ2-5
CSAGAPGLGETQYF
TGCAGTGCTGGAGCCCCTGGGCTCGGAGAGACCCAGTACTTC
>.|TRBV20-1|.|TRBJ2-1
CSARDRVRRYEQFF
TGCAGTGCTAGAGATAGGGTAAGGAGGTACGAGCAGTTCTTC
>TRBD1|TRBV12-3/TRBV12-4|.|TRBJ1-1
CASRPGTANAEAFF
TGTGCCAGCAGGCCCGGGACAGCGAACGCTGAAGCTTTCTTT
>.|TRBV11-2|.|TRBJ2-5
CASSWIQETQYF
TGTGCCAGCAGCTGGATTCAAGAGACCCAGTACTTC
>TRBD1|TRBV7-2|.|TRBJ2-7
CASSLKGTGANEQYF
TGTGCCAGCAGCTTAAAAGGGACAGGGGCGAACGAGCAGTACTTC
>.|TRBV25-1|.|TRBJ1-2
CASSAGALGYTF
TGTGCCAGCAGTGCAGGGGCGCTTGGCTACACCTTC
>.|TRBV3-1|.|TRBJ1-6
CASSPPGIGNSPLHF
TGTGCCAGCAGCCCACCAGGTATCGGAAATTCACCCCTCCACTTT
>TRBD1|TRBV20-1|.|TRBJ1-4
CSAKLTGVDEKLFF
TGCAGTGCTAAACTGACAGGGGTGGATGAAAAACTGTTTTTT
>.|TRBV12-3/TRBV12-4|.|TRBJ2-3
CATRRGTDTQYF
TGTGCCACCCGCCGGGGGACAGATACGCAGTATTTT
>.|TRBV18|.|TRBJ2-5
CASSPPNQGETQYF
TGTGCCAGCTCACCACCGAATCAAGGAGAGACCCAGTACTTC
>.|TRBV20-1|.|TRBJ2-1
CSARPTDEQFF
TGCAGTGCTAGACCAACAGATGAGCAGTTCTTC
>.|TRBV2|once|TRBJ1-5
CASRRGYGGNQPQHF
TGTGCCAGCAGGCGGGGCTACGGGGGCAATCAGCCCCAGCATTTT
>.|TRBV2|.|TRBJ2-3
CASAPTGLRTDTQYF
TGTGCCAGCGCCCCGACGGGACTCCGCACAGATACGCAGTATTTT
>.|TRBV5-1|.|TRBJ1-5
CASSPDVGNQPQHF
TGCGCCAGCAGCCCTGACGTCGGGAATCAGCCCCAGCATTTT
>.|TRBV20-1|.|TRBJ2-2
CSASQNTGELFF
TGCAGTGCTAGCCAAAACACCGGGGAGCTGTTTTTT
>.|TRBV9|.|TRBJ2-3
CASSVGGSGLRSTDTQYF
TGTGCCAGCAGCGTAGGGGGTAGCGGTTTAAGGAGCACAGATACGCAGTATTTT
>.|TRBV5-1|.|TRBJ2-2
CASSLGQPTGELFF
TGCGCCAGCAGCTTGGGACAGCCCACCGGGGAGCTGTTTTTT
>.|TRBV27|.|TRBJ2-2
CASSLVRYTGELFF
TGTGCCAGCAGTTTAGTGCGTTACACCGGGGAGCTGTTTTTT
>.|TRBV13|.|TRBJ1-2
CASSLIQGYGYTF
TGTGCCAGCAGCTTAATTCAGGGCTATGGCTACACCTTC
>.|TRBV4-2|.|TRBJ1-5
CASSQLEVGTVGQPQHF
TGTGCCAGCAGCCAACTCGAGGTGGGGACCGTAGGTCAGCCCCAGCATTTT